Each of the 24 T cell receptor beta chains below was sequenced from the same sample in a study of cytomegalovirus exposure and HLA in healthy donors. Vbeta (60) and Jbeta (13) primers were used in the PCR. Only in-frame clones appear in the TCRdb table, and some are missing; sequencing was by immunoSEQ multiplex PCR. The sample lists 130,000 to 150,000 clones; almost 85% were seen once. Sample: PBMCs. The receptors come from an older woman in good health and CMV-seropositive.

This clone has just a few counts. The chain carries TRBV6-5 and TRBJ2-2; 7 positions match TRBD2. The length of the CDR3 is 14 residues. J gave up 5 bases and V 7 bases, and 7 bases lay outside the gene matches. Per germline, CDR1 MNHEY and CDR2 SVGAGI. CDR3 sequence reads: CASTREGRTGELFF. The CDR3 DNA sequence: TGTGCCAGCACTAGGGAGGGCCGGACCGGGGAGCTGTTTTTT.

V usage is TRBV6-6 and J usage is TRBJ2-1; 10 positions match TRBD1. V shed 5 bases, J shed 3 bases, and the junction held 7 bases outside the gene matches. In germline, CDR1 is MNHNY, CDR2 SVGAGI (reference sequence). This CDR3 is built from 16 residues. CDR3 loop: CASSGGTGDNYNEQFF. The CDR3 coding sequence is TGTGCCAGCAGTGGTGGGACAGGGGATAACTACAATGAGCAGTTCTTC.

The V and J genes are TRBV7-9 and TRBJ2-2; D is ambiguous. Germline loops: CDR1 SEHNR, CDR2 FQNEAQ (reference sequence). V was cut by 5 bases and J by 0 bases, with 13 bases left in between. CDR3 length: 16 amino acids. CDR3 sequence: CASSPPGHANTGELFF. CDR3 nucleotide sequence: TGTGCCAGCAGCCCACCCGGTCACGCGAACACCGGGGAGCTGTTTTTT.

This chain connects TRBV11-1 to TRBJ2-5; TRBD2 agrees at 10 bases. The trim removed 4 bases at V and 4 bases at J, leaving 6 bases unmatched. Germline loops: CDR1 SGHAT, CDR2 FQDESV (reference sequence). This CDR3 is 15 amino acids long. CDR3 loop: CASSSRLAGRETQYF. The CDR3 DNA follows: TGTGCCAGCAGCTCCAGACTAGCGGGCAGAGAGACCCAGTACTTC.

The chain links TRBV7-2 to TRBJ2-3, with a possible D match to TRBD2 (6 bases). V lost 5 bases, J lost 5 bases, and 20 bases lay in between. Germline V gives CDR1 SGHTA, CDR2 FQGNSA. The CDR3 is 16 amino acids. The CDR3 nucleotides are TGTGCCAGCAGCCCTAGGGGCGGACGGCGGGGAGATACGCAGTATTTT. It yields the protein CASSPRGGRRGDTQYF.

This clone was recorded a few times. This chain connects TRBV7-6 to TRBJ2-3, with D possibly being TRBD2 (6 bases). V lost 5 bases and J 6 bases, leaving 30 bases between the germline ends. Germline V gene sequence: CDR1 SGHVS, CDR2 FNYEAQ. The CDR3 spans 19 residues. Written as DNA, the CDR3 is TGTGCCAGCAGCGGAGCTCCTCGGGACTCCGACTGGGGGGTCGATACGCAGTATTTT. Amino acid sequence: CASSGAPRDSDWGVDTQYF.

This clone was observed a few times. V gene TRBV5-1 combines with J gene TRBJ2-3; D is perhaps TRBD2 (6 bases). Germline V CDR1 and CDR2: SGHRS, YFSETQ. The CDR3 is made up of 20 amino acids. The V end lost 7 bases, the J end lost 4 bases, and 34 bases lay between the germline ends. The DNA for the CDR3 is TGCGCCAGCTACATGAAAGGGCGTTGGGAGGAGGATACCAGCGCAGATACGCAGTATTTT. Translation: CASYMKGRWEEDTSADTQYF.

The gene calls are TRBV7-8 and TRBJ2-7, with D maybe TRBD1 (6 bases). CDR1 is SGHVS, CDR2 FQNEAQ, per germline. This CDR3 is built from 14 residues. The V end lost 0 bases, the J end lost 3 bases, and 9 bases lay between the germline ends. The CDR3 DNA follows: TGTGCCAGCAGCTTAGCCGGACAGATCTACGAGCAGTACTTC. Encoded protein: CASSLAGQIYEQYF.

The chain links TRBV28 to TRBJ2-7, with 7 positions matching TRBD1. The length of the CDR3 is 12 residues. From germline, CDR1 is MDHEN and CDR2 SYDVKM. The trim removed 8 bases at V and 1 base at J, leaving 2 bases unmatched. This chain's CDR3 is CASSGGSYEQYF. The CDR3 nucleotides are TGTGCCAGCTCAGGGGGATCCTACGAGCAGTACTTC.

The chain carries TRBV5-3 and TRBJ1-4; a possible D gene is TRBD1 (5 bases). TRBV5-3 is recorded as an ORF, its role being uncertain. Trimming removed 1 base at V and 4 bases at J, with 20 bases between. The length of the CDR3 is 18 residues. DNA of the CDR3: TGTGCCAGAAGCTTGATCACGTATGTCGGGGGGATTAATGAAAAACTGTTTTTT. Encoded protein: CARSLITYVGGINEKLFF.

The chain has TRBV29-1 and TRBJ2-3; D possibly corresponds to TRBD2 (5 bases). The CDR3 is made up of 13 amino acids. Trimming shortened V by 4 bases and J by 0 bases, and 8 bases separated the two germline ends. CDR1 SQVTM and CDR2 ANQGSEA come from the germline V gene. CDR3 DNA sequence: TGCAGCGTTGGGAGGAGTAGCACAGATACGCAGTATTTT. This gives the protein CSVGRSSTDTQYF.

The rearrangement joins TRBV5-4 to TRBJ2-7, with TRBD1 identical over 9 bases. The junction had 15 bases not matched to a gene; V was cut back by 4 bases and J by 7 bases. The length of the CDR3 is 16 residues. Germline V lookup: CDR1 SGHNT, CDR2 YYREEE (reference sequence). The CDR3 protein is CASSPPSWTGDWEQYF. The CDR3 DNA reads TGTGCCAGCAGCCCCCCGAGTTGGACAGGGGATTGGGAGCAGTACTTC.

This chain connects TRBV5-6 to TRBJ2-3; TRBD1 agrees at 7 bases. The J segment lost 2 bases and the V segment lost 3 bases, leaving 6 bases of the junction unmatched. CDR3 length: 15 residues. Germline V lookup: CDR1 SGHDT, CDR2 YYEEEE. This CDR3 is CASSSDRFYTDTQYF. As DNA, the CDR3 is TGTGCCAGCAGCTCGGACAGGTTCTACACAGATACGCAGTATTTT.

The chain has TRBV19 and TRBJ2-1, with a tentative D call TRBD1 (6 bases). V shed 4 bases and J shed 0 bases, with 13 bases lying between them. There are 16 residues in the CDR3. From germline, CDR1 is LNHDA and CDR2 SQIVND (reference sequence). CDR3 region: CASSTRQASSYNEQFF. CDR3 in DNA: TGTGCCAGTAGTACCCGACAGGCGAGCTCCTACAATGAGCAGTTCTTC.

The sample holds one count of this clone. The chain uses TRBV18 and TRBJ2-1, with a possible D match to TRBD2 (6 bases). CDR1 and CDR2 (germline): KGHSH, LQKENI. V was clipped by 3 bases and J by 12 bases, with 15 bases between them. CDR3 length: 13 residues. CDR3 nucleotide sequence: TGTGCCAGCTCACCTATTGGGAAGGAGGGGCAGTTCTTC. Translated, it gives CASSPIGKEGQFF.

The chain recombines TRBV7-3 with TRBJ2-5; the D gene is possibly TRBD2 (6 bases). Germline-derived CDR1 and CDR2 are SGHTA and FQGTGA. The CDR3 contains 12 residues. The V and J ends lost 4 bases and 5 bases respectively, with 8 bases between them. The DNA for the CDR3 is TGTGCCAGCAGCTCTGGGGGGGAGACCCAGTACTTC. It encodes CASSSGGETQYF.

This rearrangement joins TRBV28 to TRBJ2-7; the match to TRBD1 covers 11 bases. Germline V CDR1 and CDR2: MDHEN, SYDVKM. CDR3 length: 15 amino acids. J gave up 6 bases and V 5 bases, and 9 bases lay outside the gene matches. Here the CDR3 DNA reads TGTGCCAGCAGTGCTGGGACAGGGGGTTCGTTCGAGCAGTACTTC. Amino acids: CASSAGTGGSFEQYF.

V usage is TRBV11-3 and J usage is TRBJ2-7, with 11 nucleotides matching TRBD1. In germline, CDR1 is SGHNT, CDR2 YENEEA. The V gene end was trimmed by 6 bases and the J gene end by 6 bases; junction bases not matched to a gene: 16. The CDR3 is made up of 17 amino acids. The CDR3 DNA reads TGTGCCAGCAGAGCCGGGACAGGGGGTTTACTAGCACTCGAGCAGTACTTC. Amino acids: CASRAGTGGLLALEQYF.

The V and J genes are TRBV29-1 and TRBJ2-7; 9 nucleotides match TRBD1. The CDR3 has 13 residues. CDR1 is SQVTM, CDR2 ANQGSEA, per germline. The ends lost 5 bases at V and 2 bases at J; junction bases unmatched: 4. This chain's CDR3 is CSVLGTGTYEQYF. The CDR3 bases are TGCAGCGTTCTCGGGACAGGGACCTACGAGCAGTACTTC.

The CDR3 DNA follows: TGTGCCAGCAGCCTTGGGGGGAGCTCCTACGAGCAGTACTTC. This sequence encodes CASSLGGSSYEQYF. The genes are TRBV11-3 and TRBJ2-7, with D maybe TRBD2 (6 bases). Between the trimmed V and J ends, which lost 5 bases and 0 bases, there was a span of 11 bases. The germline CDR1 and CDR2 sequences are SGHNT and YENEEA. This CDR3 contains 14 residues.

The chain is built from TRBV28 and TRBJ2-5; D is unresolved. V was pared by 4 bases and J by 2 bases, with 14 bases between. The germline V gene encodes CDR1 MDHEN and CDR2 SYDVKM. This CDR3 is built from 15 residues. The CDR3 region has the DNA TGTGCCAGCAGTTCTCCAGCGTCCATGCAAGAGACCCAGTACTTC. Translated: CASSSPASMQETQYF.

The chain uses TRBV6-1 and TRBJ2-5; no clear D. The CDR3 is 11 residues long. The germline CDR1 and CDR2 sequences are MNHNS and SASEGT. The V and J ends lost 7 bases and 5 bases respectively, with 8 bases between them. The chain's CDR3 is CASNSVETQYF. In DNA, the CDR3 is TGTGCCAGCAATTCTGTGGAGACCCAGTACTTC.

V gene TRBV7-3 combines with J gene TRBJ2-2, with TRBD1 matching over 9 bases. Germline CDR1 reads SGHTA; CDR2 reads FQGTGA. After removal of 5 bases from V and 5 bases from J, the junction contained 3 bases not matched to a gene. This CDR3 has 14 residues. CDR3 sequence reads: CASSRQGETGELFF. For the CDR3, the DNA is TGTGCCAGCAGCAGACAGGGGGAAACCGGGGAGCTGTTTTTT.

V gene TRBV30 combines with J gene TRBJ1-5; TRBD1 might be the D (5 bases). The CDR3 length is 15 residues. The V and J ends lost 2 bases and 0 bases respectively, with 11 bases between them. Germline V gene lookup returns CDR1 GTSNPN and CDR2 SVGIG (reference sequence). CDR3 sequence (DNA): TGTGCCTGGAGTAAGGGGTGGGGTAGCAATCAGCCCCAGCATTTT. This gives the protein CAWSKGWGSNQPQHF.